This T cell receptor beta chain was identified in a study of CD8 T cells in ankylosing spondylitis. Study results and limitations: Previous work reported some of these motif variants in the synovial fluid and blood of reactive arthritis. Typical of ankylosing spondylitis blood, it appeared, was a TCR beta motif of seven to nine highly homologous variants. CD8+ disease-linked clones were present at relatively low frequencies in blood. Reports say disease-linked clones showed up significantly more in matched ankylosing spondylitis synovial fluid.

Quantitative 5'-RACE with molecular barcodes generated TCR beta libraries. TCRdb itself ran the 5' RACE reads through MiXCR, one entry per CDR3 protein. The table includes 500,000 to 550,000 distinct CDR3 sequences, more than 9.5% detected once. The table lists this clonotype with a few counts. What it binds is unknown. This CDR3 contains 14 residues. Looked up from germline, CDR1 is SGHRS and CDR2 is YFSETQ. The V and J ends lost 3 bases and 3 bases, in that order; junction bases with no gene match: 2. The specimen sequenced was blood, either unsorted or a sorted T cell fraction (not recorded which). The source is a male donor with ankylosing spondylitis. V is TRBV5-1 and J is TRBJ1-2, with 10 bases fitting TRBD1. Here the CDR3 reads CASSWTGGDYGYTF. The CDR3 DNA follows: TGCGCCAGCAGCTGGACAGGGGGGGACTATGGCTACACCTTC. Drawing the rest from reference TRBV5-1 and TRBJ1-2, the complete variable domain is KAGVTQTPRYLIKTRGQQVTLSCSPISGHRSVSWYQQTPGQGLQFLFEYFSETQRNKGNFPGRFSGRQFSNSRSEMNVSTLELGDSALYLCASSWTGGDYGYTFGSGTRLTVV.